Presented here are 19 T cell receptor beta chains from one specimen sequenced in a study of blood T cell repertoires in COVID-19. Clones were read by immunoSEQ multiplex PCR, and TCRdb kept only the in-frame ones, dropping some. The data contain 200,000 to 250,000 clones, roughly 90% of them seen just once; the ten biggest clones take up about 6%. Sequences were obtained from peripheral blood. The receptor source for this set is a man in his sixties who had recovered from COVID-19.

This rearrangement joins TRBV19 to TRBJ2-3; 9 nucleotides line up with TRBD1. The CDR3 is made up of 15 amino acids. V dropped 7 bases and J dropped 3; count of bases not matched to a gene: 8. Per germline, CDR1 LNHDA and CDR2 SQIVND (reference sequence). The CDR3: CASNSDRGGTDTQYF. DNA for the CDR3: TGTGCCAGTAATTCGGACAGGGGAGGAACAGATACGCAGTATTTT.

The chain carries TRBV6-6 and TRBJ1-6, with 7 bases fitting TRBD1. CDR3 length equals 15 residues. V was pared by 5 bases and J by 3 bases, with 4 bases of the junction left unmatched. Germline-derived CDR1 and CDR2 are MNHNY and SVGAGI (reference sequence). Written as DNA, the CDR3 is TGTGCCAGCAGTGACGGGACAGTCTATAATTCACCCCTCCACTTT. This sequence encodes CASSDGTVYNSPLHF.

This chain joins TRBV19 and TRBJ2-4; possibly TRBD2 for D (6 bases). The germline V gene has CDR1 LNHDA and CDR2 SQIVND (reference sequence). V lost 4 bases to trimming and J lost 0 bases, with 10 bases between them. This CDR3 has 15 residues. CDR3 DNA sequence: TGTGCCAGTAGTAGTGGGGACTTAGCCAAAAACATTCAGTACTTC. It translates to CASSSGDLAKNIQYF.

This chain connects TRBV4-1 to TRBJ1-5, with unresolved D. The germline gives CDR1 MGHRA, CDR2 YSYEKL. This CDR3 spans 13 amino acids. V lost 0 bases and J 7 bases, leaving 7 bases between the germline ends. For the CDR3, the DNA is TGCGCCAGCAGCCAAGATGCGGGGCAGCCCCAGCATTTT. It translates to CASSQDAGQPQHF.

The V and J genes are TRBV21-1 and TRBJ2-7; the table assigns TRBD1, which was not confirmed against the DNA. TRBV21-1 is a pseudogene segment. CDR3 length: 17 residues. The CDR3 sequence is CASSSQTGPPIYYEQYF. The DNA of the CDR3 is TGTGCCAGCAGCAGCCAGACAGGGCCTCCAATCTACTACGAGCAGTACTTC.

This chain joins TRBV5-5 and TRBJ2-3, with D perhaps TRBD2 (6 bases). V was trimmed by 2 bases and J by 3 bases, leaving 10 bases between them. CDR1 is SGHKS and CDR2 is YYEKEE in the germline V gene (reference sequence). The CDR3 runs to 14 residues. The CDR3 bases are TGTGCCAGCAGCTTTGGACTACTTACAGATACGCAGTATTTT. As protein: CASSFGLLTDTQYF.

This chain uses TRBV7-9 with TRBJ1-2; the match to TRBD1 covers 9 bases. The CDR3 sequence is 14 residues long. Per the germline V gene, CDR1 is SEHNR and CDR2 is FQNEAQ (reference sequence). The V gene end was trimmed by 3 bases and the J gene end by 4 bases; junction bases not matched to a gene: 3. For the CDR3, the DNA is TGTGCCAGCAGCTTTACACAGGGGGCCTATGGCTACACCTTC. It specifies CASSFTQGAYGYTF. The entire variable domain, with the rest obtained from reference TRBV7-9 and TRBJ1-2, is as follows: DTGVSQNPRHKITKRGQNVTFRCDPISEHNRLYWYRQTLGQGPEFLTYFQNEAQLEKSRLLSDRFSAERPKGSFSTLEIQRTEQGDSAMYLCASSFTQGAYGYTFGSGTRLTVV.

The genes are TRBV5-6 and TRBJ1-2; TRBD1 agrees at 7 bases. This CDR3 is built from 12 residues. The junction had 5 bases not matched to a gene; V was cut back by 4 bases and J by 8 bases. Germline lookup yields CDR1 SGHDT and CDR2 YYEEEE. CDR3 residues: CASSATGSGYTF. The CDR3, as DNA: TGTGCCAGCAGCGCGACAGGGTCCGGCTACACCTTC.

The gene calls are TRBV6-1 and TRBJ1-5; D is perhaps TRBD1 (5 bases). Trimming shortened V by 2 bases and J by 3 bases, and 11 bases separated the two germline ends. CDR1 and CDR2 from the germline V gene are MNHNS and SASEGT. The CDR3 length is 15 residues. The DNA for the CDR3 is TGTGCCAGCAGTGAAAACAGGTTCCCCAATCAGCCCCAGCATTTT. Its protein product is CASSENRFPNQPQHF.

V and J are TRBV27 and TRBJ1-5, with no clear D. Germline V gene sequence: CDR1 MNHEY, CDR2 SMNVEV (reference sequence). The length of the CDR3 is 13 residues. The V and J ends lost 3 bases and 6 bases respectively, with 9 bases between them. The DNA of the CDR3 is TGTGCCAGCAGTTTTAGCGCGGGTCAGCCCCAGCATTTT. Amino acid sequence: CASSFSAGQPQHF.

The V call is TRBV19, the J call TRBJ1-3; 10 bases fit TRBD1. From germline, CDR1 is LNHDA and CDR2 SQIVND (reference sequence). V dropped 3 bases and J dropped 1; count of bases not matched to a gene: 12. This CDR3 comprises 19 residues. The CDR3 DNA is TGTGCCAGTAGTATCGCCCCTTTGACAGGGGGCACATCTGGAAACACCATATATTTT. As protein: CASSIAPLTGGTSGNTIYF. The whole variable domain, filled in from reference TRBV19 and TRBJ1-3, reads DGGITQSPKYLFRKEGQNVTLSCEQNLNHDAMYWYRQDPGQGLRLIYYSQIVNDFQKGDIAEGYSVSREKKESFPLTVTSAQKNPTAFYLCASSIAPLTGGTSGNTIYFGEGSWLTVV.

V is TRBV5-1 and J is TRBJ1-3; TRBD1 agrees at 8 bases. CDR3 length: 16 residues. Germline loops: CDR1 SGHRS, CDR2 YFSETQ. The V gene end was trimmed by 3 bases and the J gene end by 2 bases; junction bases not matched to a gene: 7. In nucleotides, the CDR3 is TGCGCCAGCAGCTCGGATCAACAGGGGGCTGGAAACACCATATATTTT. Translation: CASSSDQQGAGNTIYF.

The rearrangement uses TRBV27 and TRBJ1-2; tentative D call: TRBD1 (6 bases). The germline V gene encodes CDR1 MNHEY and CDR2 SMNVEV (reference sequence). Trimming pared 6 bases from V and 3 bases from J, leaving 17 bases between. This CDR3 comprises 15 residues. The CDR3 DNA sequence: TGTGCCAGCAGACTCTCCTTCACAGGGTACTATGGCTACACCTTC. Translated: CASRLSFTGYYGYTF.

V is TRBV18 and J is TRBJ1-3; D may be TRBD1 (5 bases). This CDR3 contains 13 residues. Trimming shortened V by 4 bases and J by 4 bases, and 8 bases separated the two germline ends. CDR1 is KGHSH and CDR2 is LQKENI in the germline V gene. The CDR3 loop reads CASSQGNGNTIYF. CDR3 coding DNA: TGTGCCAGCTCACAGGGGAACGGAAACACCATATATTTT.

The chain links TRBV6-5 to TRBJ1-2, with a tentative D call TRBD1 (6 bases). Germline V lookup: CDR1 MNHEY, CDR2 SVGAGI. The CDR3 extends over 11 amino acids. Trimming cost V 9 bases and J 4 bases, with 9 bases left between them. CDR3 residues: CARGGLYGYTF. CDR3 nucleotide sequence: TGTGCCAGGGGGGGGCTCTATGGCTACACCTTC.

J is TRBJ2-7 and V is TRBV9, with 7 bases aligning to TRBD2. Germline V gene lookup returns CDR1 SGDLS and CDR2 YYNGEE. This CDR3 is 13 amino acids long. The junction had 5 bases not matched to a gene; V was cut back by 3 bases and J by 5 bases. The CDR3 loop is CASSDGGGNEQYF. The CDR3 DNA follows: TGTGCCAGCAGCGACGGGGGAGGGAACGAGCAGTACTTC.

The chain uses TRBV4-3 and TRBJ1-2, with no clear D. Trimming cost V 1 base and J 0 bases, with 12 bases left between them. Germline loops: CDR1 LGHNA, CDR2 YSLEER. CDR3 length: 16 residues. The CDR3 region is CASSQGDRRTNYGYTF. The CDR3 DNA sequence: TGCGCCAGCAGCCAAGGAGATAGGCGGACTAACTATGGCTACACCTTC.

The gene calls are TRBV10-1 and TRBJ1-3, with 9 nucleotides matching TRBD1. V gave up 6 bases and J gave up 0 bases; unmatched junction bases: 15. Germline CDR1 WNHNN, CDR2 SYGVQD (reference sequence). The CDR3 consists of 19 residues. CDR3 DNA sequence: TGCGCCAGCAGCGTTATGGGACAGGGCCCACTTTCCTCTGGAAACACCATATATTTT. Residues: CASSVMGQGPLSSGNTIYF.

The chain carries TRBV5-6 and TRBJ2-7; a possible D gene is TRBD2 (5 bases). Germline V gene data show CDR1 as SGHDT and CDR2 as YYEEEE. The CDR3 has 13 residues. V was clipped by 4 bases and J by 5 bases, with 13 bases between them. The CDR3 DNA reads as TGTGCCAGCAGCCCGACGGGGTTGCACGAGCAGTACTTC. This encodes CASSPTGLHEQYF.